A single sample is the source of the 23 T cell receptor beta chains below, sequenced in a study of blood T cell repertoires in COVID-19. Data came from immunoSEQ multiplex PCR; TCRdb stores just in-frame clones and leaves some out. The table includes roughly 120,000 clones, approximately 85% detected once. What was sequenced was peripheral blood. The receptor source for this set is a woman older than 75 with COVID-19, enrolled during active disease.

The chain employs TRBV28 and TRBJ2-7, with 11 positions matching TRBD2. The germline CDR1 and CDR2 sequences are MDHEN and SYDVKM. This CDR3 region has 15 residues. After removal of 7 bases from V and 9 bases from J, the junction contained 14 bases not matched to a gene. Written as DNA, the CDR3 is TGTGCCAGCACTACACCGACTAGCGGGGTCTCGGCGCAGTACTTC. Translating it yields CASTTPTSGVSAQYF.

The chain couples TRBV28 to TRBJ2-2, with 9 bases that match TRBD2. Germline V lookup: CDR1 MDHEN, CDR2 SYDVKM. The CDR3 runs to 16 residues. V lost 3 bases, J lost 8 bases, and 10 bases stayed unmatched. The CDR3 loop reads CASSFLSSGRVGELFF. In DNA form, the CDR3 reads TGTGCCAGCAGTTTTCTTAGTAGCGGGAGAGTTGGGGAGCTGTTTTTT.

This rearrangement joins TRBV3-1 (or the pseudogene TRBV3-2) to TRBJ2-1, with 7 positions matching TRBD2. The V segment lost 1 base and the J segment 5 bases; nucleotides outside the gene matches: 8. This CDR3 comprises 16 residues. Germline values: CDR1 LGHDT, CDR2 YNNKEL (reference sequence). CDR3 residues: CASSQALGLRHNEQFF. The CDR3 coding sequence is TGTGCCAGCAGCCAAGCCTTGGGACTAAGGCACAATGAGCAGTTCTTC.

V usage is TRBV15 and J usage is TRBJ2-1, with TRBD2 identical over 13 bases. The germline V gene encodes CDR1 LNHNV and CDR2 YYDKDF (reference sequence). This CDR3 is built from 16 residues. Trimming took 3 bases from V and 7 from J; bases not matched to a gene: 6. The chain's CDR3 is CATSSGGLAGANEQFF. Written as DNA, the CDR3 is TGTGCCACCAGCAGTGGCGGACTAGCGGGAGCTAATGAGCAGTTCTTC.

This sequence joins TRBV28 and TRBJ1-6, with 7 bases fitting TRBD1. From germline, CDR1 is MDHEN and CDR2 SYDVKM. J gave up 4 bases and V 6 bases, and 3 bases lay outside the gene matches. The CDR3 totals 14 residues. The CDR3 spells CASSPGQYNSPLHF. Written as DNA, the CDR3 is TGTGCCAGCAGCCCGGGACAGTATAATTCACCCCTCCACTTT.

This clone was recorded once. V usage is TRBV7-9 and J usage is TRBJ2-2, with TRBD1 identical over 10 bases. Trimming took 3 bases from V and 5 from J; bases not matched to a gene: 9. The CDR3 covers 17 residues. Germline-derived CDR1 and CDR2 are SEHNR and FQNEAQ (reference sequence). CDR3 amino acids: CASSFRQGAVDTGELFF. The CDR3 DNA sequence: TGTGCCAGCAGCTTTCGACAGGGGGCTGTAGATACCGGGGAGCTGTTTTTT.

The rearrangement links TRBV2 to TRBJ2-7, with 9 bases identical to TRBD2. From germline, CDR1 is SNHLY and CDR2 FYNNEI. The V and J ends lost 0 bases and 5 bases, in that order; junction bases with no gene match: 5. This CDR3 comprises 15 residues. CDR3 nucleotides: TGTGCCAGCAGTGAAGCGCTGGTAGCGGGAGACGAGCAGTACTTC. It translates to CASSEALVAGDEQYF.

V gene TRBV28 combines with J gene TRBJ1-2; no clear D gene. Germline V gives CDR1 MDHEN, CDR2 SYDVKM. The CDR3 totals 13 residues. V was clipped by 4 bases and J by 8 bases, with 14 bases between them. The CDR3 loop is CASSYQNTRGYTF. The CDR3 DNA is TGTGCCAGCAGTTACCAGAACACCCGCGGCTACACCTTC.

V usage is TRBV18 and J usage is TRBJ2-2; TRBD2 might be the D (5 bases). The germline gives CDR1 KGHSH, CDR2 LQKENI. V was trimmed by 5 bases and J by 5 bases, leaving 9 bases between them. The CDR3 runs 13 residues. The CDR3 loop reads CASSKGGTGELFF. In nucleotides, the CDR3 is TGTGCCAGCTCAAAGGGCGGGACCGGGGAGCTGTTTTTT.

The chain joins TRBV7-6 to TRBJ2-2; 9 nucleotides line up with TRBD1. The CDR3 consists of 16 residues. Germline V gives CDR1 SGHVS, CDR2 FNYEAQ. After removal of 5 bases from V and 5 bases from J, the junction contained 9 bases not matched to a gene. CDR3 in amino acids: CASSPGTGFVTGELFF. In DNA form, the CDR3 reads TGTGCCAGCAGCCCCGGGACAGGGTTTGTGACCGGGGAGCTGTTTTTT.

Only a few counts were recorded for this clone. This chain uses TRBV28 with TRBJ1-3, with TRBD1 matching 11 bases. The CDR3 spans 17 residues. J lost 4 bases, V lost 2 bases, and 7 bases had no gene match. Germline V CDR1 and CDR2: MDHEN, SYDVKM. CDR3 region: CASSLGGQGAGGNTIYF. The CDR3 bases are TGTGCCAGCAGTTTAGGAGGACAGGGGGCGGGAGGAAACACCATATATTTT.

The chain joins TRBV28 to TRBJ1-1; D not resolved. This CDR3 is 12 amino acids long. V was cut by 3 bases and J by 4 bases, with 6 bases left in between. The germline V gene has CDR1 MDHEN and CDR2 SYDVKM. CDR3 amino acids: CASSLRITEAFF. The CDR3 nucleotides are TGTGCCAGCAGTTTGAGGATCACTGAAGCTTTCTTT.

The gene calls are TRBV5-3 and TRBJ2-6, with D possibly TRBD1 on 8 matching bases. TRBV5-3 is reported as an ORF; its role is uncertain. CDR3 length equals 19 residues. The V gene lost 4 bases and the J gene lost 4 bases, with 24 bases spanning the gap. CDR3 region: CARSEHRGAGVTGANVLTF. The CDR3 region has the DNA TGTGCCAGAAGCGAACACAGGGGGGCGGGAGTTACCGGGGCCAACGTCCTGACTTTC.

V gene TRBV10-2 combines with J gene TRBJ2-1, with D unclear. From germline, CDR1 is WSHSY and CDR2 SAAADI. V lost 0 bases and J 5 bases, leaving 20 bases between the germline ends. This CDR3 is built from 18 residues. The CDR3 is CASSESLLLQMGNNEQFF. Written as DNA, the CDR3 is TGCGCCAGCAGTGAGTCTCTACTCCTCCAAATGGGCAACAATGAGCAGTTCTTC.

The gene calls are TRBV6-5 and TRBJ1-1, with a possible D match to TRBD1 (5 bases). The V end lost 6 bases, the J end lost 5 bases, and 13 bases lay between the germline ends. The CDR3 spans 13 residues. CDR1 and CDR2 (germline): MNHEY, SVGAGI. The DNA of the CDR3 is TGTGCCAGCAGGCCCAGGGTACAGACTGAAGCTTTCTTT. Its translation is CASRPRVQTEAFF.

The chain's CDR3 is CASSPDSSYEQYF. CDR3 bases: TGTGCCAGCTCACCGGACAGCTCCTACGAGCAGTACTTC. This chain connects TRBV18 to TRBJ2-7, with D possibly TRBD1 on 6 matching bases. Germline CDR1 reads KGHSH; CDR2 reads LQKENI. Between the trimmed V and J ends, which lost 3 bases and 0 bases, there was a span of 6 bases. CDR3 size: 13 residues. The variable domain in full, with the rest retrieved from reference TRBV18 and TRBJ2-7, is NAGVMQNPRHLVRRRGQEARLRCSPMKGHSHVYWYRQLPEEGLKFMVYLQKENIIDESGMPKERFSAEFPKEGPSILRIQQVVRGDSAAYFCASSPDSSYEQYFGPGTRLTVT.

The chain recombines TRBV18 with TRBJ2-2, with D possibly being TRBD2 (5 bases). The CDR3 has 16 amino acids. Trimming left V 1 base short and J 5 bases short, with 14 bases between. Germline-derived CDR1 and CDR2 are KGHSH and LQKENI. In DNA form, the CDR3 reads TGTGCCAGCTCACCACAAGGGAGACCAATAACCGGGGAGCTGTTTTTT. Amino acid sequence: CASSPQGRPITGELFF.

As concerns this clone: The same CDR3 arises from other DNA sequences in this sample as well. The rearrangement joins TRBV10-3 to TRBJ1-2; possible D gene TRBD1, 5 bases. The CDR3 length is 12 residues. CDR1 and CDR2 (germline): ENHRY, SYGVKD. Trimming took 3 bases from V and 5 from J, leaving 7 bases between them. This chain's CDR3 is CAISEQEYGYTF. The CDR3 coding sequence is TGTGCCATCAGTGAACAGGAATATGGCTACACCTTC.

The V gene is TRBV5-1, the J gene TRBJ2-7; 10 nucleotides match TRBD2. Germline values: CDR1 SGHRS, CDR2 YFSETQ. This CDR3 comprises 20 residues. Germline trimming cut 1 base from V and 2 bases from J; bases unmatched to any gene: 18. CDR3 coding DNA: TGCGCCAGCAGCTTGCCCGGCGGATTCATCCCGGGACTAGCGACCTACGAGCAGTACTTC. It encodes CASSLPGGFIPGLATYEQYF.

V gene TRBV11-2 combines with J gene TRBJ2-2; 7 nucleotides agree with TRBD2. CDR1 and CDR2 (germline): SGHAT, FQNNGV. Trimming took 2 bases from V and 3 from J; bases not matched to a gene: 15. CDR3 length: 19 residues. DNA for the CDR3: TGTGCCAGCAGCTTACCATCGACCGGACTAGTGGGGGACACCGGGGAGCTGTTTTTT. This codes for CASSLPSTGLVGDTGELFF. The full variable domain, in which reference TRBV11-2 and TRBJ2-2 provide the parts outside the CDR3, is EAGVAQSPRYKIIEKRQSVAFWCNPISGHATLYWYQQILGQGPKLLIQFQNNGVVDDSQLPKDRFSAERLKGVDSTLKIQPAKLEDSAVYLCASSLPSTGLVGDTGELFFGEGSRLTVL.

The chain combines TRBV5-1 with TRBJ2-7, with TRBD2 matching over 8 bases. The junction had 10 bases not matched to a gene; V was cut back by 0 bases and J by 5 bases. Germline V gene data show CDR1 as SGHRS and CDR2 as YFSETQ. The CDR3 runs to 16 residues. The CDR3, as DNA: TGCGCCAGCAGCTTGGCCGGGGGGGCCGGGTCCAACGAGCAGTACTTC. It yields the protein CASSLAGGAGSNEQYF.

The chain recombines TRBV3-1 (or the pseudogene TRBV3-2) with TRBJ2-3; 10 nucleotides agree with TRBD2. The V gene end was trimmed by 0 bases and the J gene end by 3 bases; junction bases not matched to a gene: 9. The CDR3 contains 18 residues. From germline, CDR1 is LGHDT and CDR2 YNNKEL (reference sequence). CDR3 amino acids: CASSQESGLAGVTDTQYF. CDR3 DNA: TGTGCCAGCAGCCAAGAGTCGGGGCTAGCGGGAGTTACAGATACGCAGTATTTT.

The gene calls are TRBV5-1 and TRBJ1-5; D remains ambiguous. CDR1 and CDR2 from the germline V gene are SGHRS and YFSETQ. The germline V and J ends were trimmed by 0 bases and 3 bases, with 10 bases remaining between them. The CDR3 extends over 15 amino acids. The CDR3 here is CASSLAPGINQPQHF. The CDR3 bases are TGCGCCAGCAGCTTGGCCCCCGGGATCAATCAGCCCCAGCATTTT.